This TCR beta chain was observed in a study of cytomegalovirus exposure and HLA in healthy donors. The CDR3 consists of 13 residues. Trimming removed 10 bases from V and 2 bases from J; junction bases left unmatched: 8. Germline V CDR1 and CDR2: MNHNS, SASEGT. PCR used 60 Vbeta primers and 13 Jbeta primers. Authors' processing steps: Unique TCR beta chains numbered 80 million to 95 million in a later analysis, with approximately 10 million shared. Produced via immunoSEQ multiplex PCR; TCRdb's table is partial and in-frame only. That table furnishes V, J and clone size, whereas the DNA furnished D and trimming. Of around 93,000 clones detected, about 66% appear once; the ten largest clones hold about 5.4%. With respect to this clone: Antigen: not known.

Findings and caveats of the study: TCR beta sequences reportedly predicted most subjects' HLA-A and HLA-B alleles accurately. Sequence variants that were highly shared formed a cluster that was likely a sequencing artifact.

The sample consisted of PBMCs. This rearrangement joins TRBV6-1 to TRBJ2-7; the match to TRBD1 covers 7 bases. The clonotype originates from a boy younger than 18 in good health and CMV-seropositive. As DNA, the CDR3 is TGTGCCACAAAGAGGACAGGCACCTACGAGCAGTACTTC. It encodes CATKRTGTYEQYF.